These 8 T cell receptor beta chains were all obtained from the same sample, sequenced in a study of post-analysis software for immune sequencing data. Broader study findings: Patients used four to six TRBV segments, including TRBV5-6, TRBV5-1 and TRBV20-1, more often than controls.

No cognate antigen is known for these TCRs. Included in the TCR beta cDNA libraries were unique molecular identifiers. In TCRdb, the PCR reads were re-called with MiXCR into one record per CDR3 protein. Seen here are more than 450,000 distinct CDR3 sequences, about a third observed once, and the top ten hold 4.5% to 7.5%. Sequencing input: blood. These receptor sequences come from a girl aged 2 to 17 with multiple sclerosis.

This rearrangement joins TRBV5-1 to TRBJ2-7, with 9 bases aligning to TRBD1. This CDR3 region has 13 residues. The ends lost 3 bases at V and 6 bases at J; junction bases unmatched: 4. Germline V gene sequence: CDR1 SGHRS, CDR2 YFSETQ. This chain's CDR3 is CASSWTGDREQYF. Written as DNA, the CDR3 is TGCGCCAGCAGCTGGACAGGGGATCGCGAGCAGTACTTC.

This clonotype was detected ten times or more. The chain uses TRBV28 and TRBJ2-4, with D tentatively TRBD2 (6 bases). This CDR3 region has 17 residues. Deletions cut 3 bases from V and 6 bases from J, with 21 bases between. The V gene's germline CDR1 is MDHEN and CDR2 SYDVKM. The CDR3 sequence is CASSFRAGQAEGNIQYF. The CDR3 DNA is TGTGCCAGCAGTTTCCGCGCGGGGCAAGCAGAAGGAAACATTCAGTACTTC.

The CDR3 sequence is CASNYPLGGHSYEQYF. In DNA form, the CDR3 reads TGTGCCAGCAACTACCCCCTGGGGGGGCACTCCTACGAGCAGTACTTC. The V gene is TRBV28, the J gene TRBJ2-7; tentatively, D is TRBD2 (7 bases). Trimming removed 7 bases from V and 0 bases from J, with 19 bases in between. The CDR3 length is 16 residues. Per the germline V gene, CDR1 is MDHEN and CDR2 is SYDVKM.

The CDR3 is CASSYGARGETQYF. CDR3 DNA: TGTGCCAGCAGTTATGGAGCGCGGGGAGAGACCCAGTACTTC. The V and J genes are TRBV12-3 or TRBV12-4 and TRBJ2-5, with a tentative D call TRBD2 (6 bases). The CDR3 is made up of 14 amino acids. V was pared by 4 bases and J by 4 bases, with 13 bases between.

The chain has TRBV5-1 and TRBJ2-7; 10 bases are a match to TRBD2. The length of the CDR3 is 17 residues. Losses at the gene ends were 4 bases for V and 0 bases for J; bases not matched to a gene: 10. In germline, CDR1 is SGHRS, CDR2 YFSETQ. The CDR3 DNA follows: TGCGCCAGCAGCGCCAGGCTGGAGCGGGGGGGCTCCTACGAGCAGTACTTC. This encodes CASSARLERGGSYEQYF. The variable domain in full, completed from reference TRBV5-1 and TRBJ2-7, reads KAGVTQTPRYLIKTRGQQVTLSCSPISGHRSVSWYQQTPGQGLQFLFEYFSETQRNKGNFPGRFSGRQFSNSRSEMNVSTLELGDSALYLCASSARLERGGSYEQYFGPGTRLTVT.

This clonotype has a handful of counts. The chain has TRBV6-5 and TRBJ2-1, with TRBD2 matching 11 bases. This CDR3 region has 14 residues. Germline values: CDR1 MNHEY, CDR2 SVGAGI. The trim removed 6 bases at V and 4 bases at J, leaving 2 bases unmatched. Here the CDR3 DNA reads TGTGCCAGCAGGCTAGCGGGGGGATACAATGAGCAGTTCTTC. Amino acid sequence: CASRLAGGYNEQFF.

The gene calls are TRBV2 and TRBJ2-3; TRBD1 or TRBD2 may be the D gene (6 bases each). Trimming cost V 8 bases and J 0 bases, with 12 bases left between them. The germline V gene has CDR1 SNHLY and CDR2 FYNNEI. This CDR3 has 14 amino acids. CDR3 sequence reads: CASGGDISTDTQYF. The CDR3 bases are TGTGCCAGCGGAGGGGACATCAGCACAGATACGCAGTATTTT.

The rearrangement links TRBV6-5 to TRBJ2-1; TRBD2 matches at 8 bases. Germline CDR1 MNHEY, CDR2 SVGAGI. This CDR3 contains 15 residues. J was trimmed by 2 bases and V by 6 bases; bases with no gene match: 6. CDR3 DNA: TGTGCCAGCAGCTGGATAGCGGGACCCTACAATGAGCAGTTCTTC. Its protein product is CASSWIAGPYNEQFF.